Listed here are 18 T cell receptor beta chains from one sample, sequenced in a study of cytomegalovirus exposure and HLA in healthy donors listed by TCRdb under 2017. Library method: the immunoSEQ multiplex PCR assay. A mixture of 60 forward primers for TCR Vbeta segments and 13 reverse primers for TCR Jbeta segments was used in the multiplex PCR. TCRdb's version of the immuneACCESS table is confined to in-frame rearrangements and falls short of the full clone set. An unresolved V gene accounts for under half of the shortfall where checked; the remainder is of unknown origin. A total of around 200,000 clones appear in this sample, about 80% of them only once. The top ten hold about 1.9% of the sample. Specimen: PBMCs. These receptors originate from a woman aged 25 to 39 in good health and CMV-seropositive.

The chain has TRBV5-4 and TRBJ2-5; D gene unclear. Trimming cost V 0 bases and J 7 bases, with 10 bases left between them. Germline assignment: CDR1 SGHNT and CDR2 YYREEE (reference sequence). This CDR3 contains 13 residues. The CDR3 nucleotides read TGTGCCAGCAGCTTGGACTCCCCGGGGACCCAGTACTTC. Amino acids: CASSLDSPGTQYF.

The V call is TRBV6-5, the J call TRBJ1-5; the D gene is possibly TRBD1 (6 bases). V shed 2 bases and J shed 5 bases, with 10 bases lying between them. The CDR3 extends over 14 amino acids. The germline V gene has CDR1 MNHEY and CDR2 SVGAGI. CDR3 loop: CASSYGGSDQPQHF. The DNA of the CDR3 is TGTGCCAGCAGTTACGGGGGCTCGGATCAGCCCCAGCATTTT.

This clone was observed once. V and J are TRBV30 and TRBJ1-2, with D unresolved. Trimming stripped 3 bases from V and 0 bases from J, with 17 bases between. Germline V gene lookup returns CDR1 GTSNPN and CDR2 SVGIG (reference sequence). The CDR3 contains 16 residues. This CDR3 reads CAWSPILLGANYGYTF. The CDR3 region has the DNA TGTGCCTGGAGCCCAATCCTGCTCGGGGCTAACTATGGCTACACCTTC.

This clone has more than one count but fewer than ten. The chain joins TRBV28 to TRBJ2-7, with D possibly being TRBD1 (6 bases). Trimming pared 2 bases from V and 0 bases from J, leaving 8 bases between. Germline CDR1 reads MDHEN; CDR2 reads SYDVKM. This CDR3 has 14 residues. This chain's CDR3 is CASSLEGGSYEQYF. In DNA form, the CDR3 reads TGTGCCAGCAGTTTAGAAGGGGGCTCCTACGAGCAGTACTTC.

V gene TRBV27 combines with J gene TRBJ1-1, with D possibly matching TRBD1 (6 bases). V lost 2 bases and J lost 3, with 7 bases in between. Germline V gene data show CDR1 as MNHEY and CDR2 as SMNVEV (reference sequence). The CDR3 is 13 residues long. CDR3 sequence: CASSLTGYTEAFF. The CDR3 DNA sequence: TGTGCCAGCAGTTTAACAGGGTACACTGAAGCTTTCTTT.

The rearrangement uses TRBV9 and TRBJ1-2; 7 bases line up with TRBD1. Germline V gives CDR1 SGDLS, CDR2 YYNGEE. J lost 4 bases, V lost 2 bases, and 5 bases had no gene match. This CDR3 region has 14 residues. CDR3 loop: CASSVRGQPYGYTF. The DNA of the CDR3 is TGTGCCAGCAGCGTGAGGGGACAGCCCTATGGCTACACCTTC.

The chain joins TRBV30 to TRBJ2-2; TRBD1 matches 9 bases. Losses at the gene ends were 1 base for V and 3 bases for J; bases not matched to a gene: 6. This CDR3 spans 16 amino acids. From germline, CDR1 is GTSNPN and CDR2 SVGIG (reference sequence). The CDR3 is CAWSDPGQGDTGELFF. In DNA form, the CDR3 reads TGTGCCTGGAGTGATCCGGGACAGGGTGACACCGGGGAGCTGTTTTTT.

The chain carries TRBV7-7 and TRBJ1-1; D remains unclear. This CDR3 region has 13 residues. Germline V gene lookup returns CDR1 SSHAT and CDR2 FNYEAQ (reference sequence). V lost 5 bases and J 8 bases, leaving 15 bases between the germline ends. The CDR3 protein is CASSPTLGVEAFF. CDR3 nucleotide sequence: TGTGCCAGCAGCCCCACTCTAGGAGTCGAAGCTTTCTTT.

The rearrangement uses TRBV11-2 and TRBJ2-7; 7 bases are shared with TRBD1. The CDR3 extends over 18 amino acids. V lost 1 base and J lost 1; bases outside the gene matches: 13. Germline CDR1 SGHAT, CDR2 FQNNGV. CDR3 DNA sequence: TGTGCCAGCAGCTTAGGGGGTCTCCCGGGACAGCCTTCCTACGAGCAGTACTTC. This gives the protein CASSLGGLPGQPSYEQYF.

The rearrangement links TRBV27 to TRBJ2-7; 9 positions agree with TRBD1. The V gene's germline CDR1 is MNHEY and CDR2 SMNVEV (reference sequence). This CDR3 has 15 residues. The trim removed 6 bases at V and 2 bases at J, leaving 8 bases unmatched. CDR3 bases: TGTGCCAGCAGGCGAGAGGGGACAGGGACCTACGAGCAGTACTTC. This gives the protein CASRREGTGTYEQYF.

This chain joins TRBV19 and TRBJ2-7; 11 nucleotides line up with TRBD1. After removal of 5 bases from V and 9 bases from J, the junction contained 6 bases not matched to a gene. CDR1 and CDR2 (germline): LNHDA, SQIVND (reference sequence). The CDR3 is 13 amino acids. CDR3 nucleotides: TGTGCCAGTAGTCCGGACAGGGGGCGCTGGCAGTACTTC. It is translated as CASSPDRGRWQYF. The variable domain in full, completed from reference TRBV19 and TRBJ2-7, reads DGGITQSPKYLFRKEGQNVTLSCEQNLNHDAMYWYRQDPGQGLRLIYYSQIVNDFQKGDIAEGYSVSREKKESFPLTVTSAQKNPTAFYLCASSPDRGRWQYFGPGTRLTVT.

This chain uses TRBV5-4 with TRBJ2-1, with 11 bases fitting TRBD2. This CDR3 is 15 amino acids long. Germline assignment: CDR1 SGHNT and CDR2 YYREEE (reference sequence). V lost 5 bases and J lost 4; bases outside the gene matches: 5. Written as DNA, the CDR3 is TGTGCCAGCAGGGTAGCGGGAGGGCCTTACAATGAGCAGTTCTTC. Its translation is CASRVAGGPYNEQFF.

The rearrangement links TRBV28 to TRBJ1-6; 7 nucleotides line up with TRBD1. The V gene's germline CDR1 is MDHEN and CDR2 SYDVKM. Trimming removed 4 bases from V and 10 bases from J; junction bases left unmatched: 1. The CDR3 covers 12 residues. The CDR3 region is CASSYRGSPLHF. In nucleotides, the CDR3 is TGTGCCAGCAGTTACAGGGGATCACCCCTCCACTTT.

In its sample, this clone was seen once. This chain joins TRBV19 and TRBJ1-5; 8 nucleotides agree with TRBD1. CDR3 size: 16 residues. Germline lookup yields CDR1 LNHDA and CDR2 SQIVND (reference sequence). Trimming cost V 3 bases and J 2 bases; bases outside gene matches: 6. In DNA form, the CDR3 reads TGTGCCAGTAGTATCTGGCAGGGGGCTGGCAATCAGCCCCAGCATTTT. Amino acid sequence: CASSIWQGAGNQPQHF.

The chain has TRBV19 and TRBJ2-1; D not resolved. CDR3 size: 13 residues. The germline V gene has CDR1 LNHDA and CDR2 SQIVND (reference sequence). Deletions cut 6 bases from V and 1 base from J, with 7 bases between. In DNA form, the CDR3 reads TGTGCCAGTAGCGTGCGGTCCTACAATGAGCAGTTCTTC. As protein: CASSVRSYNEQFF.

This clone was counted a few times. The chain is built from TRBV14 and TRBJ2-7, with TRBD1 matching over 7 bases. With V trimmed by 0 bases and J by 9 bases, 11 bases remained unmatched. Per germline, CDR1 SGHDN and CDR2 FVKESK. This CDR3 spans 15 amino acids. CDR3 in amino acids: CASSQELGQLALQYF. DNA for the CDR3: TGTGCCAGCAGCCAAGAGTTGGGACAGCTGGCATTGCAGTACTTC.

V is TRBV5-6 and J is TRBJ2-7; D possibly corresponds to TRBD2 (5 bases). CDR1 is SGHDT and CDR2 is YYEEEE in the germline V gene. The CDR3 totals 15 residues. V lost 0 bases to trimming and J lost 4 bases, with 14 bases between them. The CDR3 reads CASSLAGFGEYEQYF. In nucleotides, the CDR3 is TGTGCCAGCAGCTTGGCGGGGTTCGGGGAATACGAGCAGTACTTC.

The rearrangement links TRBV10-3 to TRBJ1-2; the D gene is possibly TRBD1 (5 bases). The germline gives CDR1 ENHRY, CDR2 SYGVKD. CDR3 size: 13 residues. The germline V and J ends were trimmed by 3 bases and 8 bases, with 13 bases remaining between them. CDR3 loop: CAISDPQALGYTF. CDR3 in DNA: TGTGCCATCAGTGATCCACAGGCGCTCGGCTACACCTTC.